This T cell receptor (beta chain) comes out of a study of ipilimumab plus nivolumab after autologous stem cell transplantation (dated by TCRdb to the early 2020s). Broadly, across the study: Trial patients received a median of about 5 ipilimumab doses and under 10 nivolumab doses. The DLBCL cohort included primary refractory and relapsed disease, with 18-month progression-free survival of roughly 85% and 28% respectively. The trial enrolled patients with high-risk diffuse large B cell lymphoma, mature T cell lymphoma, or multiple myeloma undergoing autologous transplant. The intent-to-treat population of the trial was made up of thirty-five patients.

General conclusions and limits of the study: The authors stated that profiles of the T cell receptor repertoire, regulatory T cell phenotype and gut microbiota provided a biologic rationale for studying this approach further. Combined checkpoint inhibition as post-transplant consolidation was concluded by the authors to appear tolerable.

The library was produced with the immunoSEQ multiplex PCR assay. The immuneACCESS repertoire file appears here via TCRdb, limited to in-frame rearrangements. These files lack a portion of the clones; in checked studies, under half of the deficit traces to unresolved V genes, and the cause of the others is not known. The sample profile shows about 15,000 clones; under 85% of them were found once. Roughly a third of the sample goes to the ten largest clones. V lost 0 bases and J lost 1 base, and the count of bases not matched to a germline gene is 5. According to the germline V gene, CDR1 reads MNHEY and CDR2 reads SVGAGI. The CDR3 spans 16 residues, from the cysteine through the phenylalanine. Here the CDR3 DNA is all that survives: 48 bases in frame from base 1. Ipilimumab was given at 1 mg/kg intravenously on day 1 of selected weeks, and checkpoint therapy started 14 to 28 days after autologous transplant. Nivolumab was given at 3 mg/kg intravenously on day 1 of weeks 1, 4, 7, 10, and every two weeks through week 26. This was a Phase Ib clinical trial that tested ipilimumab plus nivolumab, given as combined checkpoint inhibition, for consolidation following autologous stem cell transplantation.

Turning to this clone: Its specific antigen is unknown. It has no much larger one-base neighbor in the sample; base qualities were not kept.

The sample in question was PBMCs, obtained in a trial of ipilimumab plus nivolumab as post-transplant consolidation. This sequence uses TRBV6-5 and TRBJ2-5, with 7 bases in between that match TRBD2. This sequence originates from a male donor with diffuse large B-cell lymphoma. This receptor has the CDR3 CASSYSKGTTQETQYF. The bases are TGTGCCAGCAGTTACTCGAAGGGGACTACCCAAGAGACCCAGTACTTC.